These T cell receptor beta chains were read from a single sample in a study of PD-L1 blockade in urothelial cancer. Sequencing was performed with immunoSEQ multiplex PCR; in TCRdb, only in-frame clones are kept and a portion is missing. The sample has 75,000 to 95,000 clones, 85% seen once; the top ten hold approximately 6.7%. Specimen: PBMCs, collected around atezolizumab (anti-PD-L1) treatment. The receptor source for this set is a man in his forties or fifties with urothelial cancer. Each CDR3 is given with its conserved first and last residue. The D gene is left open where the match is weak. Only some rows state a clone size, as once, few, many or a class for expanded clones.

d_call j_call cdr3_length clone_size v_call cdr3_aa cdr3_nt
- TRBJ1-4 12 - TRBV30 CAWSGELGKLFF TGTGCCTGGAGTGGGGAGCTTGGAAAACTGTTTTTT
- TRBJ1-1 12 - TRBV6-5 CASTLPAKGTFF TGTGCCAGCACTCTCCCAGCCAAGGGGACTTTCTTT
- TRBJ2-3 17 once TRBV5-1 CASGDFGEGGGADTQYF TGCGCCAGCGGGGACTTCGGAGAGGGCGGTGGAGCAGATACGCAGTATTTT
- TRBJ2-7 13 - TRBV7-9 CASSFQGGGEQYF TGTGCCAGCAGCTTCCAGGGAGGTGGCGAGCAGTACTTC
- TRBJ2-2 15 once TRBV18 CASSPDGGNTGELFF TGTGCCAGCTCACCCGACGGGGGGAACACCGGGGAGCTGTTTTTT
- TRBJ2-7 15 - TRBV7-9 CASSPSTSRTYEQYF TGTGCCAGCAGCCCAAGTACTAGCCGAACCTACGAGCAGTACTTC
- TRBJ2-2 18 - TRBV1 CTSSQPETSGGPMRELFF TGCACCAGCAGCCAACCCGAGACTAGCGGGGGACCGATGAGGGAGCTGTTTTTT
- TRBJ2-2 13 - TRBV19 CASSTTSRNRLFF TGTGCCAGTAGTACGACCTCCAGGAACAGGCTGTTTTTT
- TRBJ2-1 14 - TRBV27 CASSLRDLYNEQFF TGTGCCAGCAGTTTGCGGGACCTTTACAATGAGCAGTTCTTC
TRBD1 TRBJ2-5 13 once TRBV28 CASSPTGGETQYF TGTGCCAGCAGCCCGACAGGGGGAGAGACCCAGTACTTC
TRBD2 TRBJ2-1 17 - TRBV4-1 CASSLSGTSGSYNEQFF TGCGCCAGCAGCCTATCCGGGACTAGCGGTTCCTACAATGAGCAGTTCTTC
- TRBJ2-3 11 - TRBV7-9 CASSQTPGPYF TGTGCCAGCAGCCAGACTCCGGGTCCCTATTTT
TRBD2 TRBJ2-3 15 - TRBV9 CASSVGAGATDTQYF TGTGCCAGCAGCGTTGGTGCGGGAGCCACAGATACGCAGTATTTT